The sequence of this TCR beta chain was determined in a study of T-cell reconstitution after alpha-beta-depleted transplantation in children. This clonotype was recorded a few times. Trimming removed 6 bases at V and 0 bases at J, with 11 bases between. This CDR3 is built from 15 residues. Germline CDR1 and CDR2: SNHLY and FYNNEI. During its preparation, the TCRbeta library received unique molecular identifiers. TCRdb re-called the PCR reads with MiXCR, one entry per CDR3 protein. The table records about 460,000 distinct CDR3 sequences, around an eighth of them present only once. The chain carries TRBV2 and TRBJ1-4; D remains ambiguous. The sequencing here drew on PBMCs from the stem cell graft donor, taken from the stem cell graft. The sequence was obtained from a human donor who donated a stem cell graft to a child with combined immunodeficiency. The CDR3 sequence: CASSATPATNEKLFF. For the CDR3, the DNA is TGTGCCAGCAGCGCCACTCCTGCAACTAATGAAAAACTGTTTTTT.